Listed here are 14 T cell receptor beta chains from one sample, sequenced in a study of blood T cell repertoires in COVID-19. Only in-frame clones appear in the TCRdb table, and some are missing; sequencing was by immunoSEQ multiplex PCR. Here the sample spans about 170,000 clones, approximately 84% being singletons. What was sequenced was peripheral blood. The receptors were sampled from a woman older than 75 with COVID-19, enrolled during active disease.

This clone turned up a few times. This specimen includes other DNA sequences encoding the same CDR3. The chain joins TRBV7-3 to TRBJ2-1; D is unclear. The CDR3 consists of 13 residues. Germline-derived CDR1 and CDR2 are SGHTA and FQGTGA. The V end was cut by 2 bases, the J end by 3 bases, with 5 bases between. The CDR3 DNA reads as TGTGCCAGCAGCTTAGGTAGCTACAATGAGCAGTTCTTC. It yields the protein CASSLGSYNEQFF. The entire variable domain, with the rest obtained from reference TRBV7-3 and TRBJ2-1, is as follows: GAGVSQTPSNKVTEKGKYVELRCDPISGHTALYWYRQSLGQGPEFLIYFQGTGAADDSGLPNDRFFAVRPEGSVSTLKIQRTERGDSAVYLCASSLGSYNEQFFGPGTRLTVL.

This clone was counted a single time. V and J are TRBV7-8 and TRBJ2-7, with D perhaps matching TRBD1 (6 bases). Trimming took off 2 bases at V and 4 bases at J, with 12 bases between the two ends. The CDR3 sequence is 14 residues long. Germline-derived CDR1 and CDR2 are SGHVS and FQNEAQ. The CDR3, as DNA: TGTGCCAGCAGCTTACAGGGGTCCGGGTACGAGCAGTACTTC. Protein sequence: CASSLQGSGYEQYF.

This clone was seen once. The V call is TRBV9, the J call TRBJ2-7; 13 nucleotides align to TRBD2. Germline assignment: CDR1 SGDLS and CDR2 YYNGEE. This CDR3 region has 15 residues. The junction had 6 bases not matched to a gene; V was cut back by 4 bases and J by 5 bases. CDR3 nucleotides: TGTGCCAGCAGCACTGGACTAGCGGGAGCCCACGAGCAGTACTTC. Its translation is CASSTGLAGAHEQYF. Based on the CDR3 plus reference TRBV9 and TRBJ2-7, the full variable domain is DSGVTQTPKHLITATGQRVTLRCSPRSGDLSVYWYQQSLDQGLQFLIQYYNGEERAKGNILERFSAQQFPDLHSELNLSSLELGDSALYFCASSTGLAGAHEQYFGPGTRLTVT.

This clone was detected a few times. The rearrangement uses TRBV9 and TRBJ2-5; 7 positions agree with TRBD2. Germline-derived CDR1 and CDR2 are SGDLS and YYNGEE. This CDR3 comprises 16 residues. V gave up 0 bases and J gave up 5 bases; unmatched junction bases: 10. The CDR3 loop is CASSVEDGRPRETQYF. In nucleotides, the CDR3 is TGTGCCAGCAGCGTAGAGGACGGGAGGCCCCGGGAGACCCAGTACTTC.

This clone is a singleton in its sample. The chain recombines TRBV9 with TRBJ2-2; 9 bases line up with TRBD1. The CDR3 loop spans 17 amino acids. Germline V gives CDR1 SGDLS, CDR2 YYNGEE. The V segment lost 1 base and the J segment 3 bases; nucleotides outside the gene matches: 7. The CDR3 sequence is CASSVNGQGLYTGELFF. CDR3 bases: TGTGCCAGCAGCGTAAATGGACAGGGGCTATACACCGGGGAGCTGTTTTTT.

V usage is TRBV12-5 and J usage is TRBJ2-1; D perhaps matches TRBD1 (6 bases). The CDR3 length is 14 residues. Germline V gives CDR1 LGHNT, CDR2 FRNRAP. Trimming took 5 bases from V and 4 from J, leaving 12 bases between them. CDR3: CASGPQRGYNEQFF. The DNA for the CDR3 is TGTGCTAGTGGTCCTCAAAGGGGGTACAATGAGCAGTTCTTC.

This sequence joins TRBV7-2 and TRBJ2-1, with a tentative D call TRBD2 (5 bases). V was shortened by 2 bases and J by 9 bases, with 14 bases between the two germline ends. The CDR3 runs 14 residues. CDR1 is SGHTA and CDR2 is FQGNSA in the germline V gene. The CDR3 is CASSLNGPGGEQFF. The CDR3 region has the DNA TGTGCCAGCAGCTTAAACGGTCCCGGAGGTGAGCAGTTCTTC.

This clone has more than one count but fewer than ten. The CDR3: CASKAGYSNQPQHF. For the CDR3, the DNA is TGTGCCAGCAAAGCAGGGTATAGCAATCAGCCCCAGCATTTT. V is TRBV6-5 and J is TRBJ1-5; D perhaps matches TRBD1 (5 bases). Trimming took off 7 bases at V and 0 bases at J, with 10 bases between the two ends. This CDR3 spans 14 amino acids. Germline V gene lookup returns CDR1 MNHEY and CDR2 SVGAGI.

This chain's CDR3 is CASSPYPGITGELFF. CDR3 in DNA: TGTGCCAGCTCACCATACCCAGGGATCACCGGGGAGCTGTTTTTT. This rearrangement joins TRBV18 to TRBJ2-2, with a possible D match to TRBD1 (5 bases). V was cut by 2 bases and J by 4 bases, with 11 bases left in between. In germline, CDR1 is KGHSH, CDR2 LQKENI. This CDR3 has 15 amino acids.

V is TRBV5-1 and J is TRBJ2-5; D might be TRBD1 (6 bases). Germline lookup yields CDR1 SGHRS and CDR2 YFSETQ. This CDR3 has 15 residues. V was clipped by 0 bases and J by 2 bases, with 11 bases between them. The CDR3 sequence: CASSLVDSQQETQYF. CDR3 bases: TGCGCCAGCAGCTTGGTGGACAGTCAACAAGAGACCCAGTACTTC.

The rearrangement joins TRBV30 to TRBJ2-1; 9 positions match TRBD2. Germline V gene lookup returns CDR1 GTSNPN and CDR2 SVGIG (reference sequence). With 5 bases clipped from V and 7 bases from J, the junction kept 9 bases outside the gene matches. This CDR3 spans 14 amino acids. The CDR3 sequence is CAWARLAGVNEQFF. In nucleotides, the CDR3 is TGTGCCTGGGCCCGATTAGCGGGAGTGAATGAGCAGTTCTTC.

The chain employs TRBV4-3 and TRBJ2-5, with a possible D match to TRBD2 (6 bases). The germline V gene has CDR1 LGHNA and CDR2 YSLEER. The length of the CDR3 is 15 residues. Deletions cut 0 bases from V and 7 bases from J, with 15 bases between. The CDR3 nucleotides read TGCGCCAGCAGCCAAGATGCGGGGAGTAGGGGGACCCAGTACTTC. Amino acids: CASSQDAGSRGTQYF.

V and J are TRBV7-8 and TRBJ2-7; a possible D gene is TRBD1 (5 bases). Per the germline V gene, CDR1 is SGHVS and CDR2 is FQNEAQ. Trimming pared 5 bases from V and 2 bases from J, leaving 10 bases between. There are 13 residues in the CDR3. CDR3 sequence: CASSVRVAYEQYF. CDR3 DNA sequence: TGTGCCAGCAGCGTCAGGGTGGCCTACGAGCAGTACTTC.

There are a few counts of this clone. The V and J genes are TRBV29-1 and TRBJ1-2; TRBD1 agrees at 10 bases. J gave up 5 bases and V 5 bases, and 8 bases lay outside the gene matches. The germline V gene has CDR1 SQVTM and CDR2 ANQGSEA. The CDR3 runs to 14 residues. CDR3 loop: CSVTRGQGRYGYTF. CDR3 nucleotides: TGCAGCGTTACTCGGGGACAGGGGCGGTATGGCTACACCTTC.